Listed below are T cell receptor beta chains from one sample, sequenced in a study of cytomegalovirus exposure and HLA in healthy donors. Produced via immunoSEQ multiplex PCR; TCRdb's table is partial and in-frame only. The profile shows about 180,000 clones, 77% of them singletons. Sequencing was performed on PBMCs. The source is a woman in her fifties or sixties in good health and CMV-seropositive. The CDR3 runs from the conserved cysteine through the conserved F or W.

V	length	CDR3
TRBV9	16	CASSVEGTSGNNEQFF
TRBV9	20	CASSVEGRVTSGSRQETQYF
TRBV10-3	15	CAIRSTSGNYNEQFF
TRBV27	13	CASSQGLNTEAFF
TRBV27	15	CASSFGQGASYGYTF
TRBV4-2	14	CASSQDRLAGEQYF
TRBV21-1	21	CASSTAGTVYPLAYETPEAFF
TRBV6-6	14	CAGAPGGVNQPQHF
TRBV19	14	CASSVGQGVETQYF
TRBV5-1	16	CASSLEEQGRSYEQYF
TRBV6-6	15	CASSFGGTSGDTQYF
TRBV7-2	16	CASSTGQGVKNSPLHF
TRBV6-1	14	CASSEGGGSETQYF
TRBV30	12	CAWYLRNTEAFF
TRBV5-4	17	CASSLGQGAGSNQPQHF
TRBV5-1	16	CASSHRQGMWQETQYF
TRBV29-1	14	CSVEDLGLEETQYF
TRBV11-2	12	CASSLDFYEQYF
TRBV11-3	17	CASSLGRSGGAPDEQFF
TRBV5-1	14	CASSYRGLNTEAFF
TRBV28	15	CASSFSSPPYNEQFF
TRBV5-4	14	CASTRQGARTEAFF
TRBV6-5	13	CASRGTSTDEQFF
TRBV5-1	14	CASSLDRGSEKLFF
TRBV7-2	15	CASSTFRDRNSPLHF
TRBV7-6	11	CASRSTGGQYF
TRBV27	15	CASSLSSGRGVEQYF
TRBV19	13	CASSDVQGYEQYF
TRBV7-9	16	CASSPLRLDPRGEQFF